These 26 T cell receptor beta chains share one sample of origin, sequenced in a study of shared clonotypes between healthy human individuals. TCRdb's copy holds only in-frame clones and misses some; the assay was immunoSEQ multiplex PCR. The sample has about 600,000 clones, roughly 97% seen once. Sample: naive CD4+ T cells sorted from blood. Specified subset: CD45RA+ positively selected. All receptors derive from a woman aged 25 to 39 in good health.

The CDR3 bases are TGTGCCAGCAGTCCAGACACCGGGACAGGGGCTTCGAACACCGGGGAGCTGTTTTTT. This codes for CASSPDTGTGASNTGELFF. The chain is built from TRBV28 and TRBJ2-2, with 10 bases identical to TRBD1. CDR1 is MDHEN, CDR2 SYDVKM, per germline. After removal of 5 bases from V and 0 bases from J, the junction contained 12 bases not matched to a gene. This CDR3 has 19 amino acids.

The DNA for the CDR3 is TGTGCCAGCAGCTTGGAGCGATACAATCAGCCCCAGCATTTT. This gives the protein CASSLERYNQPQHF. The chain is built from TRBV5-8 and TRBJ1-5; D ambiguous. The V end was cut by 0 bases, the J end by 3 bases, with 7 bases between. The germline V gene encodes CDR1 SGHTS and CDR2 YDEGEE. The length of the CDR3 is 14 residues. Based on the CDR3 plus reference TRBV5-8 and TRBJ1-5, the full variable domain is EAGVTQSPTHLIKTRGQQATLRCSPISGHTSVYWYQQALGLGLQFLLWYDEGEERNRGNFPPRFSGRQFPNYSSELNVNALELEDSALYLCASSLERYNQPQHFGDGTRLSIL.

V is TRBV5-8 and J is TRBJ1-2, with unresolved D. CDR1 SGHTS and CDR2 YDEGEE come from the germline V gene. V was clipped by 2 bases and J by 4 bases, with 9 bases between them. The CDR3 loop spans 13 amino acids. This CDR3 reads CASSLVPSYGYTF. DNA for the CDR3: TGTGCCAGCAGCTTAGTTCCGTCCTATGGCTACACCTTC.

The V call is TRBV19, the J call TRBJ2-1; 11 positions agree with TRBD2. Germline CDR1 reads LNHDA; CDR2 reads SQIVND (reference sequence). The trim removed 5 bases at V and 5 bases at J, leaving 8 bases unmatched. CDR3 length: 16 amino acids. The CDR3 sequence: CASSATSGTHNNEQFF. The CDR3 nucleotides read TGTGCCAGTAGTGCGACTAGCGGGACTCACAACAATGAGCAGTTCTTC.

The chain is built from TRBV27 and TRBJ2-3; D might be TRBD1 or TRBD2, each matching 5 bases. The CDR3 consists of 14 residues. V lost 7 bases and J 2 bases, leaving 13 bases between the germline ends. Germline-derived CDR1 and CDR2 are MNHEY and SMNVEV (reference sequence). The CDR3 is CASNSPGTTDTQYF. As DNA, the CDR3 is TGTGCCAGCAATTCCCCGGGGACCACAGATACGCAGTATTTT.

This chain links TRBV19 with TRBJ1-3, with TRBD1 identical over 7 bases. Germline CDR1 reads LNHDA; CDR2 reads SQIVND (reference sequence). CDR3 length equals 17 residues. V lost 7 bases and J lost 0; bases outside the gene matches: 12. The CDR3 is CASIPLGQPSSGNTIYF. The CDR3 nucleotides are TGTGCCAGTATCCCCCTGGGACAGCCTAGCTCTGGAAACACCATATATTTT.

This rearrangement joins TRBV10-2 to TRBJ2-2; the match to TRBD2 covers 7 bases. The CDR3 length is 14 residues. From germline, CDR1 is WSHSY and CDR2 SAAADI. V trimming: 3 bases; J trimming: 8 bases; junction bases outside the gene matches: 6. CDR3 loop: CASSDPGREGELFF. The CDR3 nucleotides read TGCGCCAGCAGTGATCCAGGGAGGGAAGGGGAGCTGTTTTTT.

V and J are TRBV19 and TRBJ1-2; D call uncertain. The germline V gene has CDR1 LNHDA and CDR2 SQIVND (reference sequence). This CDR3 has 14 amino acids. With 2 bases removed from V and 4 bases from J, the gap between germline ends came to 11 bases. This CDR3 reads CASSITAGSYGYTF. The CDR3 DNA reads TGTGCCAGTAGTATAACCGCGGGCAGCTATGGCTACACCTTC.

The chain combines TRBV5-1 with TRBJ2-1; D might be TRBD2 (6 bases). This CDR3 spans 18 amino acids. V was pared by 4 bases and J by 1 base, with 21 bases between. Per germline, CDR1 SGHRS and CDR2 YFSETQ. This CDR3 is CASSTGRLVAGSYNEQFF. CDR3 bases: TGCGCCAGCAGCACCGGCCGTCTGGTTGCGGGGTCCTACAATGAGCAGTTCTTC.

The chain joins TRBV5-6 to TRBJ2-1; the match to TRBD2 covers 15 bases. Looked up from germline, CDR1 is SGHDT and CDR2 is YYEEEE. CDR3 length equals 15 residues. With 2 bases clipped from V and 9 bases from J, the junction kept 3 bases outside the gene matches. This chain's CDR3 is CASSFRTSGRVEQFF. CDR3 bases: TGTGCCAGCAGCTTTAGGACTAGCGGGAGGGTTGAGCAGTTCTTC.

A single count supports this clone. Here the CDR3 DNA reads TGTGCCATCAGAGAGGGGTCGACAGATACGCAGTATTTT. The encoded protein is CAIREGSTDTQYF. The chain recombines TRBV10-3 with TRBJ2-3; the D call may be TRBD1 or TRBD2 (5 bases each). Germline V CDR1 and CDR2: ENHRY, SYGVKD. The CDR3 is made up of 13 amino acids. V shed 6 bases and J shed 3 bases, with 10 bases lying between them.

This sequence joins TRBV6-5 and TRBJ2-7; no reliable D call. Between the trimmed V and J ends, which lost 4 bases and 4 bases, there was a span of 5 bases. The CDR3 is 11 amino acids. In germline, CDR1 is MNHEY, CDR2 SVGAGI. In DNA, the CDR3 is TGTGCCAGCAGTTCCGTATACGAGCAGTACTTC. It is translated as CASSSVYEQYF.

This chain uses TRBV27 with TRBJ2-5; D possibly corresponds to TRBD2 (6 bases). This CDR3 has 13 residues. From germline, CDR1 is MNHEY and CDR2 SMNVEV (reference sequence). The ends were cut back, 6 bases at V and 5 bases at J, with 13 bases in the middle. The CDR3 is CASRSSGWETQYF. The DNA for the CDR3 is TGTGCCAGCAGGTCGAGCGGGTGGGAGACCCAGTACTTC.

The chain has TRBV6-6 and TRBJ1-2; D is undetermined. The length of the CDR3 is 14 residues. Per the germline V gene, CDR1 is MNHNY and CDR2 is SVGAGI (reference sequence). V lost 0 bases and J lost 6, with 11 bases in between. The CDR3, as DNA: TGTGCCAGCAGTTACTCGGATGTGGGGAATGGCTACACCTTC. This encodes CASSYSDVGNGYTF.

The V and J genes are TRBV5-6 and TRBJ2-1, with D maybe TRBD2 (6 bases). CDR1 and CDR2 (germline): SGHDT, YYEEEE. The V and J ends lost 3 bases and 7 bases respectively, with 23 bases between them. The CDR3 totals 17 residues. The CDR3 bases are TGTGCCAGCAGCTCCCTGACTAGGCCCCTCTCTGATAATGAGCAGTTCTTC. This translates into CASSSLTRPLSDNEQFF.

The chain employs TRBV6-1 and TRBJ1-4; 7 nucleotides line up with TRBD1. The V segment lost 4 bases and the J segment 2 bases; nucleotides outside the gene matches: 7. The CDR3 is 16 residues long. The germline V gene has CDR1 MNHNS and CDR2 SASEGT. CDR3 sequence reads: CASSALSGGTNEKLFF. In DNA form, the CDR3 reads TGTGCCAGCAGTGCGCTTTCAGGGGGGACTAATGAAAAACTGTTTTTT.

CDR3 DNA: TGTGCCAGCAGCCTTCAAGGGCATGAGCAGTTCTTC. This sequence encodes CASSLQGHEQFF. The chain employs TRBV14 and TRBJ2-1; D not resolved. The CDR3 loop spans 12 amino acids. Per the germline V gene, CDR1 is SGHDN and CDR2 is FVKESK. Trimming shortened V by 4 bases and J by 8 bases, and 9 bases separated the two germline ends.

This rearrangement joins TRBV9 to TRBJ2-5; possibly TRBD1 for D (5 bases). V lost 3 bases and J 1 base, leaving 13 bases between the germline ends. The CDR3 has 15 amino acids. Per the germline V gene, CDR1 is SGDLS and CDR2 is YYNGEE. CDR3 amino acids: CASSGGHRIQETQYF. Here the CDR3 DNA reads TGTGCCAGCAGCGGAGGACACCGAATCCAAGAGACCCAGTACTTC. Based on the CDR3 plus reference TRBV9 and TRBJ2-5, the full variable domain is DSGVTQTPKHLITATGQRVTLRCSPRSGDLSVYWYQQSLDQGLQFLIQYYNGEERAKGNILERFSAQQFPDLHSELNLSSLELGDSALYFCASSGGHRIQETQYFGPGTRLLVL.

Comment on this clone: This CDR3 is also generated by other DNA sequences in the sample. Here the CDR3 reads CASSMGMNTEAFF. DNA for the CDR3: TGTGCCAGTAGTATGGGAATGAACACTGAAGCTTTCTTT. The gene calls are TRBV19 and TRBJ1-1; D is unresolved. The V gene lost 3 bases and the J gene lost 0 bases, with 5 bases spanning the gap. Per germline, CDR1 LNHDA and CDR2 SQIVND (reference sequence). The CDR3 spans 13 residues.

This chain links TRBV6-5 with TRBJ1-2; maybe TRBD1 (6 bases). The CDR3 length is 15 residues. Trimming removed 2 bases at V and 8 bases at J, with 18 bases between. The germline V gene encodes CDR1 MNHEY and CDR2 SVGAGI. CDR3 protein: CASSYTTGGGLGYTF. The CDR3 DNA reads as TGTGCCAGCAGTTACACGACCGGAGGGGGACTGGGCTACACCTTC.

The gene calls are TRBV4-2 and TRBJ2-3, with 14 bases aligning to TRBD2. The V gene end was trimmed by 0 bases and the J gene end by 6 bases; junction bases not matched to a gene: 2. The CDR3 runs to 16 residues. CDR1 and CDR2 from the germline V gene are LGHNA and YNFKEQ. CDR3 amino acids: CASSQEGLAGADTQYF. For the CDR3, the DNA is TGTGCCAGCAGCCAAGAGGGACTAGCGGGGGCGGATACGCAGTATTTT.

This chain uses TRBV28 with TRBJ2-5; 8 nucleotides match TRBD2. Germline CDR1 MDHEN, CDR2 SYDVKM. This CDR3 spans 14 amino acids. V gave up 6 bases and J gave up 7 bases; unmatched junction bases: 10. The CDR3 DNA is TGTGCCAGCAGCCCGGGGGGGCAGGGGTGGACCCAGTACTTC. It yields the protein CASSPGGQGWTQYF.

CDR3 loop: CASSPITGQNTEAFF. In nucleotides, the CDR3 is TGTGCCAGCAGTCCCATCACAGGACAGAACACTGAAGCTTTCTTT. The chain employs TRBV28 and TRBJ1-1; D is perhaps TRBD1 (5 bases). Trimming took 5 bases from V and 1 from J, leaving 14 bases between them. Germline V gene data show CDR1 as MDHEN and CDR2 as SYDVKM. The CDR3 covers 15 residues. Full variable domain (outside the CDR3, taken from reference TRBV28 and TRBJ1-1): DVKVTQSSRYLVKRTGEKVFLECVQDMDHENMFWYRQDPGLGLRLIYFSYDVKMKEKGDIPEGYSVSREKKERFSLILESASTNQTSMYLCASSPITGQNTEAFFGQGTRLTVV.

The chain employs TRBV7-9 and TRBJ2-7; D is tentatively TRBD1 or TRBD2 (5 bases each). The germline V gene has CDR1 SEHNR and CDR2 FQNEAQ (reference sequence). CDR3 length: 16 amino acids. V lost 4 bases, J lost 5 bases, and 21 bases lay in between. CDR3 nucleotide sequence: TGTGCCAGCAGCTACCCCGGGGTCAAGGGGTTAAACGAGCAGTACTTC. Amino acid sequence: CASSYPGVKGLNEQYF.

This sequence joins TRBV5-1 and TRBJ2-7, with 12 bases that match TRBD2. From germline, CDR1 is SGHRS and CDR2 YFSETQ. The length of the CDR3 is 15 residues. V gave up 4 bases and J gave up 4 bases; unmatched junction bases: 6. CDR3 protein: CASSRLAGDVYEQYF. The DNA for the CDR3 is TGCGCCAGCAGCCGACTAGCGGGAGACGTATACGAGCAGTACTTC.

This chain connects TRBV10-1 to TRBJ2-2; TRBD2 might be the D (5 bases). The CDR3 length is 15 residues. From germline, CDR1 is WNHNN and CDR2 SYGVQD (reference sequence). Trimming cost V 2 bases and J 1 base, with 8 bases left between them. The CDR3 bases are TGCGCCAGCAGTGAGAAGCGGAGGAACACCGGGGAGCTGTTTTTT. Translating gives CASSEKRRNTGELFF.